The TCR beta chain described here comes from a study of shared clonotypes between healthy human individuals. Overall study findings and caveats: Sharing across four donors was highest in naive CD4 (around 5%) and lowest in memory CD8 (about 0.4%). Exclusively blood specimens were collected; tissue repertoires likely differ.

The CDR3 sequence is 16 residues long. With V trimmed by 1 base and J by 3 bases, 3 bases remained unmatched. Germline CDR1 and CDR2: SGHAT and FQNNGV. Worth noting for this clone: Its antigen is as yet unknown.

Every donor was a Caucasian adult from Nashville, Tennessee. Genomic DNA per cell subset filled all wells of several immunoSEQ plates. Measured with immunoSEQ multiplex PCR; TCRdb has only the in-frame clones, and not every one. The sample consists of around 1.5 million clones, 98% of them appearing once. This chain joins TRBV11-2 and TRBJ2-7; 13 bases are a match to TRBD2. The sample was naive CD4+ T cells sorted from blood. Subset indicated: CD45RA+ positively selected. The receptor was isolated from a man aged 25 to 40 in good health. In DNA form, the CDR3 reads TGTGCCAGCAGCTTAGCCAGGACTAGCGGGAGCTACGAGCAGTACTTC. Translating gives CASSLARTSGSYEQYF.